Below, 23 T cell receptor beta chains from the same sample are listed, as sequenced in a study of control samples from healthy donors and cancer patients. Here immunoSEQ multiplex PCR was the method, and the copy in TCRdb shows in-frame clones only, minus some. The sample consists of approximately 100,000 clones, approximately 92% of them appearing once. Sequencing input: blood. These receptors originate from a human donor in good health. The donor label of this sample is uncertain.

The chain links TRBV6-5 to TRBJ2-2; weak D call: TRBD2 (5 bases). CDR3 length: 16 residues. The V gene lost 0 bases and the J gene lost 0 bases, with 8 bases spanning the gap. CDR1 and CDR2 from the germline V gene are MNHEY and SVGAGI. The CDR3 sequence is CASSYSTGTNTGELFF. The CDR3 nucleotides read TGTGCCAGCAGTTACTCCACGGGGACGAACACCGGGGAGCTGTTTTTT.

The chain recombines TRBV28 with TRBJ1-1, with D perhaps TRBD1 (6 bases). Germline values: CDR1 MDHEN, CDR2 SYDVKM. Trimming left V 8 bases short and J 0 bases short, with 16 bases between. The CDR3 runs 15 residues. CDR3: CASGGAGHLNTEAFF. The CDR3 bases are TGTGCCAGCGGGGGGGCAGGGCATCTGAACACTGAAGCTTTCTTT. The whole variable domain, filled in from reference TRBV28 and TRBJ1-1, reads DVKVTQSSRYLVKRTGEKVFLECVQDMDHENMFWYRQDPGLGLRLIYFSYDVKMKEKGDIPEGYSVSREKKERFSLILESASTNQTSMYLCASGGAGHLNTEAFFGQGTRLTVV.

The rearrangement links TRBV5-1 to TRBJ2-1; D gene unclear. V was clipped by 4 bases and J by 0 bases, with 11 bases between them. The CDR3 length is 15 residues. Germline V gene data show CDR1 as SGHRS and CDR2 as YFSETQ. In DNA form, the CDR3 reads TGCGCCAGCAGCCCGGGTAGCAGCTCCTACAATGAGCAGTTCTTC. It is translated as CASSPGSSSYNEQFF.

The chain recombines TRBV14 with TRBJ2-1; 7 bases fit TRBD2. The junction had 12 bases not matched to a gene; V was cut back by 0 bases and J by 4 bases. The CDR3 loop spans 18 amino acids. Germline CDR1 SGHDN, CDR2 FVKESK. The CDR3 region is CASSQDGLAGVAYNEQFF. In nucleotides, the CDR3 is TGTGCCAGCAGCCAAGATGGGCTCGCGGGGGTAGCTTACAATGAGCAGTTCTTC.

This clone has a single count. The V call is TRBV11-3, the J call TRBJ1-1, with 8 positions matching TRBD1. Losses at the gene ends were 0 bases for V and 1 base for J; bases not matched to a gene: 10. The CDR3 runs to 18 residues. Germline V gene data show CDR1 as SGHNT and CDR2 as YENEEA. CDR3 amino acids: CASSLDPLSTGENTEAFF. CDR3 bases: TGTGCCAGCAGCTTAGACCCTCTCTCGACAGGGGAGAACACTGAAGCTTTCTTT.

This clone showed up just once. This chain links TRBV10-3 with TRBJ2-3; 7 nucleotides match TRBD1. Trimming cost V 10 bases and J 2 bases; bases outside gene matches: 6. Per germline, CDR1 ENHRY and CDR2 SYGVKD. This CDR3 has 13 amino acids. This chain's CDR3 is CATSGQHTDTQYF. The CDR3, as DNA: TGTGCCACCTCGGGACAGCACACAGATACGCAGTATTTT.

This chain links TRBV7-9 with TRBJ1-1; 10 nucleotides line up with TRBD1. V was clipped by 6 bases and J by 4 bases; unmatched bases: 11. CDR1 SEHNR and CDR2 FQNEAQ come from the germline V gene (reference sequence). This CDR3 has 16 amino acids. The CDR3 DNA follows: TGTGCCAGCAGGCCGGGACAGGGGAATGGTCGCACTGAAGCTTTCTTT. Its protein is CASRPGQGNGRTEAFF.

The genes are TRBV30 and TRBJ1-2; 7 nucleotides match TRBD1. V lost 4 bases, J lost 7 bases, and 6 bases stayed unmatched. Germline CDR1 is GTSNPN and CDR2 is SVGIG (reference sequence). The CDR3 is 12 amino acids. The CDR3 is CAWTGGPRGYTF. As DNA, the CDR3 is TGTGCCTGGACAGGGGGGCCCCGTGGCTACACCTTC.

This rearrangement joins TRBV24-1 to TRBJ2-5; tentative D call: TRBD2 (5 bases). Germline V CDR1 and CDR2: KGHDR, SFDVKD. Trimming took 4 bases from V and 3 from J, leaving 11 bases between them. The CDR3 runs to 14 residues. The CDR3 reads CATSDNGLEETQYF. The CDR3 coding sequence is TGTGCCACCAGTGACAACGGACTGGAAGAGACCCAGTACTTC.

CDR3 loop: CASRWILGTGNTEAFF. CDR3 sequence (DNA): TGCGCCAGCCGCTGGATCCTTGGTACAGGGAACACTGAAGCTTTCTTT. The chain links TRBV5-1 to TRBJ1-1, with D perhaps matching TRBD1 (5 bases). This CDR3 contains 16 residues. Germline V CDR1 and CDR2: SGHRS, YFSETQ. V was cut by 7 bases and J by 1 base, with 20 bases left in between.

V usage is TRBV27 and J usage is TRBJ1-2, with TRBD1 identical over 10 bases. Germline V CDR1 and CDR2: MNHEY, SMNVEV (reference sequence). After removal of 2 bases from V and 6 bases from J, the junction contained 9 bases not matched to a gene. The CDR3 runs to 16 residues. The CDR3 spells CASSLTGTGVMDGYTF. The DNA of the CDR3 is TGTGCCAGCAGTTTAACCGGGACAGGGGTTATGGATGGCTACACCTTC.

The gene calls are TRBV12-3 or TRBV12-4 and TRBJ1-6; D is unclear. The length of the CDR3 is 13 residues. V gave up 2 bases and J gave up 9 bases, with 8 bases separating them. DNA for the CDR3: TGTGCCAGCAGTTTAACGGACTCTTCACCCCTCCACTTT. Its protein product is CASSLTDSSPLHF.

This clone showed up just a few times. The rearrangement joins TRBV15 to TRBJ1-5; D remains unclear. CDR1 and CDR2 from the germline V gene are LNHNV and YYDKDF (reference sequence). This CDR3 is 15 amino acids long. The germline V and J ends were trimmed by 4 bases and 0 bases, with 10 bases remaining between them. The CDR3 region is CATSTTEYSNQPQHF. The DNA for the CDR3 is TGTGCCACCAGCACGACGGAATATAGCAATCAGCCCCAGCATTTT.

The chain has TRBV4-3 and TRBJ2-7, with TRBD2 identical over 15 bases. The CDR3 sequence is 21 residues long. Germline loops: CDR1 LGHNA, CDR2 YSLEER. The V gene end was trimmed by 0 bases and the J gene end by 1 base; junction bases not matched to a gene: 13. Here the CDR3 DNA reads TGCGCCAGCAGCCAAGATCCGCCCTGGACTAGCGGGGGGGAAGAGTCCTACGAGCAGTACGTC. The encoded protein is CASSQDPPWTSGGEESYEQYV.

V and J are TRBV2 and TRBJ2-1, with D possibly being TRBD1 or TRBD2 (7 bases each). The germline V gene has CDR1 SNHLY and CDR2 FYNNEI. The CDR3 loop spans 14 amino acids. Trimming pared 5 bases from V and 7 bases from J, leaving 15 bases between. CDR3 in DNA: TGTGCCAGCAGTTCAGGGGGGGCCAGGAATGAGCAGTTCTTC. This sequence encodes CASSSGGARNEQFF. Complete variable domain (other parts from reference TRBV2 and TRBJ2-1): EPEVTQTPSHQVTQMGQEVILRCVPISNHLYFYWYRQILGQKVEFLVSFYNNEISEKSEIFDDQFSVERPDGSNFTLKIRSTKLEDSAMYFCASSSGGARNEQFFGPGTRLTVL.

This clone was seen a handful of times. V usage is TRBV11-2 and J usage is TRBJ2-2; no clear D. Trimming cost V 5 bases and J 2 bases, with 6 bases left between them. This CDR3 has 13 residues. The germline V gene encodes CDR1 SGHAT and CDR2 FQNNGV. CDR3 loop: CASSRFNTGELFF. The CDR3 coding sequence is TGTGCCAGCAGCCGATTTAACACCGGGGAGCTGTTTTTT. Looking up the rest from reference TRBV11-2 and TRBJ2-2 gives the full variable domain: EAGVAQSPRYKIIEKRQSVAFWCNPISGHATLYWYQQILGQGPKLLIQFQNNGVVDDSQLPKDRFSAERLKGVDSTLKIQPAKLEDSAVYLCASSRFNTGELFFGEGSRLTVL.

Written as DNA, the CDR3 is TGTGCCACCAGTACCTCTAGCGGGGTGGCCGGGGAGCTGTTTTTT. Encoded protein: CATSTSSGVAGELFF. V is TRBV24-1 and J is TRBJ2-2; 9 bases agree with TRBD2. J was trimmed by 6 bases and V by 6 bases; bases with no gene match: 7. Germline V CDR1 and CDR2: KGHDR, SFDVKD. The CDR3 consists of 15 residues.

The J gene is TRBJ2-3, the V gene TRBV10-3, with D hard to call. CDR1 and CDR2 (germline): ENHRY, SYGVKD. CDR3 length: 12 amino acids. V gave up 4 bases and J gave up 2 bases, with 4 bases separating them. In DNA form, the CDR3 reads TGTGCCATCAGTGGATACACAGATACGCAGTATTTT. Its translation is CAISGYTDTQYF.

V gene TRBV27 combines with J gene TRBJ2-3; TRBD2 might be the D (7 bases). The CDR3 loop spans 14 amino acids. Germline V gives CDR1 MNHEY, CDR2 SMNVEV (reference sequence). The ends were cut back, 2 bases at V and 5 bases at J, with 11 bases in the middle. CDR3 loop: CASSLGGGRDTQYF. CDR3 DNA: TGTGCCAGCAGTTTAGGGGGGGGCCGAGATACGCAGTATTTT.

The genes are TRBV4-2 and TRBJ1-4, with TRBD1 as a possible D gene (6 bases). In germline, CDR1 is LGHNA, CDR2 YNFKEQ. The CDR3 runs to 15 residues. Trimming shortened V by 1 base and J by 8 bases, and 14 bases separated the two germline ends. CDR3 DNA sequence: TGTGCCAGCAGCCAAGTAGACCAGGGGCGGGAAAAACTGTTTTTT. Encoded protein: CASSQVDQGREKLFF.

This chain joins TRBV9 and TRBJ2-3, with D maybe TRBD2 (6 bases). CDR3 length equals 16 residues. Trimming took off 3 bases at V and 1 base at J, with 15 bases between the two ends. Germline CDR1 is SGDLS and CDR2 is YYNGEE. In DNA form, the CDR3 reads TGTGCCAGCAGCGGCCTGGAGGGGCGGGGCACAGATACGCAGTATTTT. It specifies CASSGLEGRGTDTQYF.

The gene calls are TRBV19 and TRBJ2-5, with 8 bases matching TRBD1. Germline values: CDR1 LNHDA, CDR2 SQIVND (reference sequence). J gave up 6 bases and V 3 bases, and 6 bases lay outside the gene matches. The CDR3 has 14 amino acids. The CDR3 nucleotides read TGTGCCAGTAGTATGTCGAGGGACAGGAAGACCCAGTACTTC. It translates to CASSMSRDRKTQYF.

The chain links TRBV11-2 to TRBJ2-3, with D possibly matching TRBD1 (6 bases). V lost 2 bases and J 5 bases, leaving 11 bases between the germline ends. CDR3 length equals 14 residues. Germline V gene data show CDR1 as SGHAT and CDR2 as FQNNGV. The CDR3 nucleotides are TGTGCCAGCAGCTTATTTGGGGGCCAAGATACGCAGTATTTT. It yields the protein CASSLFGGQDTQYF.